A single sample is the source of the 27 T cell receptor beta chains below, sequenced in a study of T-cell memory formation after mild COVID-19. TCRdb recomputed calls from the 5' RACE reads with MiXCR, one row per CDR3 protein. Altogether 250,000 to 300,000 distinct CDR3 sequences are present, about a sixth being singletons, with the ten largest covering about a fifth. The sample was PBMCs or a T cell subset sorted from them (not recorded which). The source of these receptors is a man younger than 35 who had mild COVID-19 (a few samples of this study predate the infection). Cell type and time point are not known.

The rearrangement links TRBV5-4 to TRBJ2-3; D possibly corresponds to TRBD2 (5 bases). V was pared by 3 bases and J by 2 bases, with 10 bases between. Looked up from germline, CDR1 is SGHNT and CDR2 is YYREEE (reference sequence). The length of the CDR3 is 14 residues. CDR3 in amino acids: CASSSTDSTDTQYF. CDR3 coding DNA: TGTGCCAGCAGCTCTACGGACTCCACAGATACGCAGTATTTT.

This clonotype has just a few counts. The rearrangement uses TRBV11-2 and TRBJ1-2, with 7 bases identical to TRBD1. The ends lost 4 bases at V and 6 bases at J; junction bases unmatched: 5. This CDR3 spans 13 amino acids. In germline, CDR1 is SGHAT, CDR2 FQNNGV. The CDR3 protein is CASSSLTGNGYTF. The CDR3 nucleotides read TGTGCCAGCAGCTCCCTGACAGGGAATGGCTACACCTTC.

This clonotype came up a few times. The chain has TRBV20-1 and TRBJ1-1; 7 nucleotides match TRBD1. The CDR3 runs to 13 residues. The J segment lost 3 bases and the V segment lost 6 bases, leaving 7 bases of the junction unmatched. CDR1 is DFQATT, CDR2 SNEGSKA, per germline (reference sequence). The CDR3 DNA is TGCAGTGCGCAGGGACAGAAAGACACTGAAGCTTTCTTT. Amino acids: CSAQGQKDTEAFF.

The J gene is TRBJ1-6, the V gene TRBV6-1; D not certain. Germline V gene data show CDR1 as MNHNS and CDR2 as SASEGT. The CDR3 is made up of 15 amino acids. Between the trimmed V and J ends, which lost 1 base and 7 bases, there was a span of 11 bases. The CDR3 region has the DNA TGTGCCAGCAGTGAAGGGGTCAGCCGAAATTCACCCCTCCACTTT. This codes for CASSEGVSRNSPLHF.

This clonotype has more than one count but fewer than ten. The chain combines TRBV4-1 with TRBJ1-2; D remains ambiguous. CDR1 and CDR2 from the germline V gene are MGHRA and YSYEKL. Between the trimmed V and J ends, which lost 1 base and 4 bases, there was a span of 10 bases. The CDR3 is 14 amino acids. The CDR3 spells CASSQGGLSYGYTF. In DNA form, the CDR3 reads TGCGCCAGCAGCCAAGGGGGTCTCTCCTATGGCTACACCTTC.

V usage is TRBV29-1 and J usage is TRBJ2-3, with D possibly being TRBD2 (6 bases). V lost 8 bases, J lost 1 base, and 16 bases lay in between. The germline V gene encodes CDR1 SQVTM and CDR2 ANQGSEA. The CDR3 extends over 14 amino acids. CDR3 nucleotides: TGCAGCTCAAAGGGGACTTTCCGCACAGATACGCAGTATTTT. Translated: CSSKGTFRTDTQYF.

This clonotype was observed a handful of times. The chain combines TRBV6-2 or TRBV6-3 with TRBJ1-1; D ambiguous. Trimming stripped 5 bases from V and 2 bases from J, with 15 bases between. The germline gives CDR1 MNHEY, CDR2 SVGEGT. This CDR3 has 15 amino acids. The CDR3 nucleotides are TGTGCCAGCAGTAAGACCTTCACTCGAAACACTGAAGCTTTCTTT. This translates into CASSKTFTRNTEAFF.

The sample holds a few counts of this clonotype. The V gene is TRBV12-3 or TRBV12-4, the J gene TRBJ2-2; D possibly corresponds to TRBD1 (6 bases). Trimming pared 5 bases from V and 6 bases from J, leaving 10 bases between. The CDR3 spans 13 residues. In DNA form, the CDR3 reads TGTGCCAGCAGTAAACAGGGTTCCGGGGAGCTGTTTTTT. It is translated as CASSKQGSGELFF.

This clonotype was seen more than once but under ten times. V usage is TRBV6-5 and J usage is TRBJ2-7; 8 bases map to TRBD1. Germline CDR1 MNHEY, CDR2 SVGAGI. This CDR3 is built from 13 residues. V shed 6 bases and J 4 bases; nucleotides not matched to a gene: 5. The CDR3, as DNA: TGTGCCAGCAGAAGGGACAGGAGATACGAGCAGTACTTC. Amino acid sequence: CASRRDRRYEQYF.

In this sample, this clonotype turned up a few times. The chain links TRBV27 to TRBJ2-3; D may match TRBD1 or TRBD2 (5 bases each). Germline lookup yields CDR1 MNHEY and CDR2 SMNVEV (reference sequence). Trimming took 7 bases from V and 4 from J, leaving 21 bases between them. This CDR3 has 16 residues. CDR3 loop: CASTMGPGRTPDTQYF. As DNA, the CDR3 is TGTGCCAGCACCATGGGACCAGGAAGGACGCCAGATACGCAGTATTTT.

This clonotype occurred a few times. The chain couples TRBV20-1 to TRBJ2-3; TRBD2 matches at 8 bases. The CDR3 has 15 residues. V dropped 0 bases and J dropped 2; count of bases not matched to a gene: 4. CDR1 DFQATT and CDR2 SNEGSKA come from the germline V gene (reference sequence). CDR3 DNA sequence: TGCAGTGCTAGAGATTTAGCGGGGCTCACAGATACGCAGTATTTT. Protein: CSARDLAGLTDTQYF.

In this sample, this clonotype turned up a few times. This rearrangement joins TRBV20-1 to TRBJ2-1; D might be TRBD2 (7 bases). This CDR3 region has 14 residues. CDR1 and CDR2 from the germline V gene are DFQATT and SNEGSKA (reference sequence). V was clipped by 5 bases and J by 0 bases, with 11 bases between them. Here the CDR3 DNA reads TGCAGTGCTCGTAGGGGGGGCTCCTACAATGAGCAGTTCTTC. Its translation is CSARRGGSYNEQFF.

CDR3 amino acids: CASSQSPGTGYSPLHF. CDR3 nucleotides: TGCGCCAGCAGCCAATCGCCCGGGACAGGTTATTCACCCCTCCACTTT. The rearrangement uses TRBV4-1 and TRBJ1-6; 8 nucleotides line up with TRBD1. The J segment lost 8 bases and the V segment lost 2 bases, leaving 8 bases of the junction unmatched. Per germline, CDR1 MGHRA and CDR2 YSYEKL. The CDR3 loop spans 16 amino acids.

The sample holds many counts of this clonotype. The CDR3 loop is CASSSALDGLLQETQYF. The CDR3 DNA is TGCGCCAGCAGCTCTGCTCTGGACGGGCTCCTTCAAGAGACCCAGTACTTC. This chain connects TRBV5-1 to TRBJ2-5; D is unclear. Between the trimmed V and J ends, which lost 3 bases and 2 bases, there was a span of 20 bases. Germline-derived CDR1 and CDR2 are SGHRS and YFSETQ. The CDR3 runs to 17 residues.

The chain employs TRBV18 and TRBJ1-1, with D possibly TRBD1 on 6 matching bases. The CDR3 extends over 17 amino acids. Germline V gene lookup returns CDR1 KGHSH and CDR2 LQKENI. The germline V and J ends were trimmed by 2 bases and 1 base, with 17 bases remaining between them. CDR3 DNA sequence: TGTGCCAGCTCACCAAATTTGCTAGGGGGGGCGAACACTGAAGCTTTCTTT. Translated, it gives CASSPNLLGGANTEAFF.

This clonotype appeared a few times. The chain carries TRBV9 and TRBJ1-1; 9 nucleotides agree with TRBD1. The CDR3 is 14 residues long. Losses at the gene ends were 3 bases for V and 8 bases for J; bases not matched to a gene: 8. Germline-derived CDR1 and CDR2 are SGDLS and YYNGEE. The CDR3 region has the DNA TGTGCCAGCAGCGCGGATACAGGGGGCAGGGAAGCTTTCTTT. Translating it yields CASSADTGGREAFF.

The sample holds one count of this clonotype. CDR3 DNA: TGTGCCAGCAGCTCCAAGGAGAGCAATCAGCCCCAGCATTTT. Translation: CASSSKESNQPQHF. The chain combines TRBV5-4 with TRBJ1-5; D ambiguous. Germline lookup yields CDR1 SGHNT and CDR2 YYREEE (reference sequence). There are 14 residues in the CDR3. V was cut by 3 bases and J by 1 base, with 8 bases left in between. The full variable domain, rest sourced from reference TRBV5-4 and TRBJ1-5, is ETGVTQSPTHLIKTRGQQVTLRCSSQSGHNTVSWYQQALGQGPQFIFQYYREEENGRGNFPPRFSGLQFPNYSSELNVNALELDDSALYLCASSSKESNQPQHFGDGTRLSIL.

The chain combines TRBV7-9 with TRBJ2-7; D assignment may be TRBD1 or TRBD2 (5 bases each). The germline V and J ends were trimmed by 4 bases and 7 bases, with 20 bases remaining between them. CDR1 is SEHNR and CDR2 is FQNEAQ in the germline V gene (reference sequence). This CDR3 contains 15 residues. CDR3 sequence reads: CASSSGIGTEGEQYF. The CDR3 DNA reads TGTGCCAGCAGCTCCGGGATTGGGACCGAAGGAGAGCAGTACTTC.

This clonotype was counted a few times. The rearrangement joins TRBV10-3 to TRBJ1-1, with 9 bases aligning to TRBD1. V lost 10 bases and J lost 0; bases outside the gene matches: 6. CDR1 is ENHRY and CDR2 is SYGVKD in the germline V gene. There are 14 residues in the CDR3. In DNA, the CDR3 is TGTGCCAGCGTACAGGGGGCGGTGAACACTGAAGCTTTCTTT. Encoded protein: CASVQGAVNTEAFF.

There are a few counts of this clonotype. The chain is built from TRBV3-1 and TRBJ1-2; TRBD1 aligns across 8 bases. Looked up from germline, CDR1 is LGHDT and CDR2 is YNNKEL (reference sequence). The CDR3 sequence is 14 residues long. J lost 3 bases, V lost 4 bases, and 4 bases had no gene match. Written as DNA, the CDR3 is TGTGCCAGCAGCCCAACGGACAGGGACTATGGCTACACCTTC. Translated: CASSPTDRDYGYTF.

The genes are TRBV6-5 and TRBJ2-5, with TRBD2 as a possible D gene (5 bases). CDR1 is MNHEY, CDR2 SVGAGI, per germline. V lost 2 bases and J lost 2, with 15 bases in between. The CDR3 contains 16 residues. The DNA for the CDR3 is TGTGCCAGCAGTTACGGGCCCCGGACGGGGCAAGAGACCCAGTACTTC. Translated: CASSYGPRTGQETQYF.

This clonotype has ten or more counts. The chain couples TRBV7-2 to TRBJ2-3, with D tentatively TRBD2 (5 bases). The germline CDR1 and CDR2 sequences are SGHTA and FQGNSA. The CDR3 spans 13 residues. Trimming cost V 5 bases and J 8 bases, with 14 bases left between them. The CDR3 nucleotides read TGTGCCAGCAGCGAGAATGCACGGGGTACGCAGTATTTT. Translation: CASSENARGTQYF. The full variable domain, its missing parts supplied by reference TRBV7-2 and TRBJ2-3, is GAGVSQSPSNKVTEKGKDVELRCDPISGHTALYWYRQSLGQGLEFLIYFQGNSAPDKSGLPSDRFSAERTGGSVSTLTIQRTQQEDSAVYLCASSENARGTQYFGPGTRLTVL.

This clonotype was picked up a small number of times. The J gene is TRBJ2-2, the V gene TRBV11-2; no clear D. V lost 4 bases to trimming and J lost 3 bases, with 18 bases between them. Germline V gene sequence: CDR1 SGHAT, CDR2 FQNNGV. CDR3 length: 17 amino acids. CDR3 in amino acids: CASSWFWGKRDTGELFF. For the CDR3, the DNA is TGTGCCAGCAGCTGGTTTTGGGGAAAACGGGACACCGGGGAGCTGTTTTTT.

The genes are TRBV7-2 and TRBJ1-2; 7 bases match TRBD1. The CDR3 has 15 amino acids. Trimming removed 2 bases from V and 4 bases from J; junction bases left unmatched: 7. CDR1 SGHTA and CDR2 FQGNSA come from the germline V gene. The CDR3 DNA is TGTGCCAGCAGCTTAAGTAGGACAGGCATCTATGGCTACACCTTC. Its translation: CASSLSRTGIYGYTF. The whole variable domain, remainder taken from reference TRBV7-2 and TRBJ1-2, is GAGVSQSPSNKVTEKGKDVELRCDPISGHTALYWYRQSLGQGLEFLIYFQGNSAPDKSGLPSDRFSAERTGGSVSTLTIQRTQQEDSAVYLCASSLSRTGIYGYTFGSGTRLTVV.

This clonotype has just a few counts. This chain joins TRBV6-2 or TRBV6-3 and TRBJ2-2; unclear D gene. In germline, CDR1 is MNHEY, CDR2 SVGEGT. The V gene lost 0 bases and the J gene lost 9 bases, with 5 bases spanning the gap. This CDR3 is built from 12 residues. The CDR3 loop is CASSYSVRELFF. CDR3 in DNA: TGTGCCAGCAGTTACTCGGTCCGGGAGCTGTTTTTT.

The rearrangement links TRBV15 to TRBJ2-1; possibly TRBD1 for D (6 bases). The V and J ends lost 0 bases and 3 bases respectively, with 12 bases between them. The germline gives CDR1 LNHNV, CDR2 YYDKDF (reference sequence). The CDR3 sequence is 16 residues long. CDR3 residues: CATSRDLAGVYNEQFF. The DNA for the CDR3 is TGTGCCACCAGCAGAGATTTGGCAGGGGTCTACAATGAGCAGTTCTTC.

This clonotype was seen a few times. The chain recombines TRBV7-6 with TRBJ2-1; D may match TRBD1 or TRBD2 (6 bases each). Germline V gives CDR1 SGHVS, CDR2 FNYEAQ. V gave up 5 bases and J gave up 2 bases, with 7 bases separating them. This CDR3 is 13 amino acids long. The CDR3 DNA reads as TGTGCCAGCAGCGGGGGGCCCTACAATGAGCAGTTCTTC. Amino acid sequence: CASSGGPYNEQFF.